This T cell receptor beta chain was captured by sequencing in a study of beta chain features in type 1 diabetes. Regarding the study as a whole: Shortening that was moderate but significant affected the TCRB CDR3s of Type 1 diabetes patients in all four CD4+ subsets. High-TCR-expressing cells could be over-represented by cDNA sequencing.

In regard to this clone: Antigen specificity is unknown.

Reverse transcription of all isolated RNA meant that expressed TCRB transcripts were sequenced. The assay was immunoSEQ multiplex PCR, and TCRdb's table has in-frame clones only and misses some. The data show under 250,000 clones, with approximately 15% seen just once and approximately 0.02% held by the top ten. Per germline, CDR1 SEHNR and CDR2 FQNEAQ (reference sequence). This CDR3 spans 18 amino acids. The V end was cut by 0 bases, the J end by 0 bases, with 14 bases between. The TCR was taken from a man between 25 and 39 years old with type 1 diabetes. The rearrangement uses TRBV7-9 and TRBJ1-4; possible D gene TRBD1, 6 bases. The sequenced sample was naive CD4+ T cells from blood. The CDR3 DNA is TGTGCCAGCAGCTTAGCTTATGACAGGTTTGCAACTAATGAAAAACTGTTTTTT. It specifies CASSLAYDRFATNEKLFF. The full variable domain, completed using reference TRBV7-9 and TRBJ1-4, is DTGVSQNPRHKITKRGQNVTFRCDPISEHNRLYWYRQTLGQGPEFLTYFQNEAQLEKSRLLSDRFSAERPKGSFSTLEIQRTEQGDSAMYLCASSLAYDRFATNEKLFFGSGTQLSVL.